Presented here are 23 T cell receptor beta chains from one specimen sequenced in a study of T cells in Graves' hyperthyroidism and ophthalmopathy. RNA transcripts were the template for amplifying TCR beta CDR3 regions. Primed by the HTBI set, a first-round RT-PCR was run on the TCR CDR3. One entry per CDR3 protein, called by TCRdb with MiXCR from the multiplex PCR reads. The data contain 640,000 or so distinct CDR3 sequences, roughly 14% of them seen just once; the ten biggest clones take up over 3.5%. The sample taken for sequencing was blood. The source of these receptors is a woman aged 40 to 49 with Graves' ophthalmopathy.

This clonotype was observed at least ten times. The chain couples TRBV12-5 to TRBJ1-5, with D possibly being TRBD1 (6 bases). This CDR3 has 17 amino acids. The V gene lost 0 bases and the J gene lost 1 base, with 13 bases spanning the gap. Looked up from germline, CDR1 is LGHNT and CDR2 is FRNRAP. The CDR3 here is CASGLVLGGPSNQPQHF. In nucleotides, the CDR3 is TGTGCTAGTGGTTTGGTACTGGGGGGGCCCAGCAATCAGCCCCAGCATTTT.

This clonotype came up a few times. This chain uses TRBV11-1 with TRBJ2-2; D is ambiguous. The CDR3 runs to 16 residues. The germline V gene encodes CDR1 SGHAT and CDR2 FQDESV (reference sequence). With 1 base removed from V and 4 bases from J, the gap between germline ends came to 13 bases. The chain's CDR3 is CASSLVWPTFTGELFF. CDR3 sequence (DNA): TGTGCCAGCAGCTTAGTCTGGCCTACTTTCACCGGGGAGCTGTTTTTT.

This clonotype was detected many times. This chain links TRBV30 with TRBJ2-5; 12 bases line up with TRBD1. The CDR3 totals 16 residues. Per germline, CDR1 GTSNPN and CDR2 SVGIG (reference sequence). Germline trimming cut 2 bases from V and 5 bases from J; bases unmatched to any gene: 9. In nucleotides, the CDR3 is TGTGCCTGGAGTATCGGGACAGGGGGCTTGGTCGAGACCCAGTACTTC. It translates to CAWSIGTGGLVETQYF.

This clonotype was detected many times. The rearrangement joins TRBV12-3 or TRBV12-4 to TRBJ2-5; D unresolved. CDR3 size: 14 residues. The V gene lost 2 bases and the J gene lost 0 bases, with 7 bases spanning the gap. CDR3 amino acids: CASSLRFYQETQYF. The CDR3 DNA follows: TGTGCCAGCAGTTTACGGTTCTACCAAGAGACCCAGTACTTC.

The table lists this clonotype with a few counts. The V and J genes are TRBV19 and TRBJ1-5; D not resolved. With 6 bases removed from V and 4 bases from J, the gap between germline ends came to 10 bases. Germline V gene sequence: CDR1 LNHDA, CDR2 SQIVND (reference sequence). This CDR3 has 13 residues. The CDR3 sequence is CASRDGFNQPQHF. The CDR3 DNA is TGTGCCAGTAGGGACGGGTTTAATCAGCCCCAGCATTTT.

At least ten counts were recorded for this clonotype. This rearrangement joins TRBV12-3 or TRBV12-4 to TRBJ2-7; the match to TRBD1 covers 9 bases. The ends lost 4 bases at V and 5 bases at J; junction bases unmatched: 6. The CDR3 covers 14 residues. The CDR3 DNA is TGTGCCAGCAGTTCGGGACAGGGTTACGACGAGCAGTACTTC. This translates into CASSSGQGYDEQYF.

In this sample, this clonotype turned up many times. V is TRBV28 and J is TRBJ2-7; perhaps TRBD2 as D (5 bases). The germline gives CDR1 MDHEN, CDR2 SYDVKM. V dropped 6 bases and J dropped 5 bases, with 17 bases sitting between them. This CDR3 contains 14 residues. CDR3 protein: CASSRQNGNHEQYF. As DNA, the CDR3 is TGTGCCAGCAGCCGCCAGAACGGGAACCACGAGCAGTACTTC. The entire variable domain, with the rest obtained from reference TRBV28 and TRBJ2-7, is as follows: DVKVTQSSRYLVKRTGEKVFLECVQDMDHENMFWYRQDPGLGLRLIYFSYDVKMKEKGDIPEGYSVSREKKERFSLILESASTNQTSMYLCASSRQNGNHEQYFGPGTRLTVT.

The chain joins TRBV12-3 or TRBV12-4 to TRBJ2-5; 11 bases map to TRBD2. V dropped 8 bases and J dropped 1; count of bases not matched to a gene: 12. The CDR3 is 17 residues long. The CDR3 protein is CASSTTGTSGFQETQYF. CDR3 nucleotides: TGTGCCAGCTCGACCACCGGGACTAGCGGCTTCCAAGAGACCCAGTACTTC.

The table lists this clonotype with many counts. The V call is TRBV28, the J call TRBJ2-5; D might be TRBD1 (6 bases). Per germline, CDR1 MDHEN and CDR2 SYDVKM. V was trimmed by 6 bases and J by 6 bases, leaving 20 bases between them. The CDR3 is 15 amino acids. In nucleotides, the CDR3 is TGTGCCAGCAGCCGATTGAAGGGGGAGATAAAGACCCAGTACTTC. The encoded protein is CASSRLKGEIKTQYF.

This clonotype has at least ten counts. The chain is built from TRBV28 and TRBJ2-5, with D unclear. V lost 3 bases, J lost 0 bases, and 23 bases lay in between. This CDR3 has 19 amino acids. Germline CDR1 MDHEN, CDR2 SYDVKM. CDR3 sequence reads: CASSFRQPSLDPHQETQYF. CDR3 nucleotides: TGTGCCAGCAGTTTCAGGCAACCCTCCCTGGATCCCCACCAAGAGACCCAGTACTTC.

The sample holds a few counts of this clonotype. The DNA for the CDR3 is TGTGCCAGCAGCTTAAATCCCGGCTGGGGGAACACTGAAGCTTTCTTT. This encodes CASSLNPGWGNTEAFF. The V and J genes are TRBV11-2 and TRBJ1-1; D is unresolved. CDR3 length: 16 residues. V was clipped by 2 bases and J by 1 base, with 14 bases between them. Germline V CDR1 and CDR2: SGHAT, FQNNGV.

Turning to this clonotype: It may be a read error: a sequence one base away is much more abundant. The chain uses TRBV12-3 or TRBV12-4 and TRBJ1-1; tentatively, D is TRBD1 (5 bases). Trimming left V 7 bases short and J 1 base short, with 13 bases between. The length of the CDR3 is 14 residues. The CDR3 DNA is TGTGCCAGCATCCGGGGCAGGGCGAACACTGAAGCTTTCTTT. Residues: CASIRGRANTEAFF.

At least ten counts were recorded for this clonotype. The chain joins TRBV30 to TRBJ1-1; TRBD1 matches 7 bases. This CDR3 is 12 amino acids long. CDR1 and CDR2 from the germline V gene are GTSNPN and SVGIG (reference sequence). After removal of 8 bases from V and 0 bases from J, the junction contained 3 bases not matched to a gene. CDR3 bases: TGTGCCGGACAGGAGATGAACACTGAAGCTTTCTTT. Translating it yields CAGQEMNTEAFF. Supplemented by reference TRBV30 and TRBJ1-1, the full variable domain reads SQTIHQWPATLVQPVGSPLSLECTVEGTSNPNLYWYRQAAGRGLQLLFYSVGIGQISSEVPQNLSASRPQDRQFILSSKKLLLSDSGFYLCAGQEMNTEAFFGQGTRLTVV.

At least ten counts were recorded for this clonotype. This sequence joins TRBV12-3 or TRBV12-4 and TRBJ2-5; D possibly uses TRBD1 or TRBD2 (5 bases each). V was shortened by 5 bases and J by 1 base, with 20 bases between the two germline ends. This CDR3 comprises 17 residues. The CDR3 here is CASSQNRGQTPQETQYF. As DNA, the CDR3 is TGTGCCAGCAGTCAGAACCGGGGCCAAACCCCCCAAGAGACCCAGTACTTC.

This clonotype was seen ten or more times. The chain joins TRBV20-1 to TRBJ1-1; 7 positions match TRBD1. V lost 3 bases, J lost 2 bases, and 3 bases stayed unmatched. This CDR3 region has 13 residues. CDR1 is DFQATT, CDR2 SNEGSKA, per germline (reference sequence). DNA for the CDR3: TGCAGTGCTAGTTGGACAGGAAACACTGAAGCTTTCTTT. Protein: CSASWTGNTEAFF.

This clonotype has at least ten counts. V and J are TRBV11-2 and TRBJ2-7; TRBD2 aligns across 10 bases. Germline loops: CDR1 SGHAT, CDR2 FQNNGV. Losses at the gene ends were 5 bases for V and 2 bases for J; bases not matched to a gene: 6. The CDR3 covers 15 residues. The chain's CDR3 is CASSQWTSGAYEQYF. CDR3 DNA sequence: TGTGCCAGCAGCCAATGGACTAGCGGAGCCTACGAGCAGTACTTC.

The chain employs TRBV4-1 and TRBJ1-3; D may be TRBD1 (5 bases). Germline assignment: CDR1 MGHRA and CDR2 YSYEKL. The CDR3 is 16 amino acids. V lost 1 base, J lost 1 base, and 11 bases lay in between. CDR3 DNA sequence: TGCGCCAGCAGCCAAGTGGGGAGACAGTCTGGAAACACCATATATTTT. It codes for CASSQVGRQSGNTIYF.

This CDR3 reads CASSLEGSGQYF. CDR3 nucleotide sequence: TGTGCCAGCAGTTTAGAAGGTTCCGGGCAGTACTTC. The chain has TRBV27 and TRBJ2-7; D is unresolved. Germline CDR1 reads MNHEY; CDR2 reads SMNVEV (reference sequence). Trimming removed 2 bases at V and 9 bases at J, with 11 bases between. This CDR3 is built from 12 residues.

This clonotype was seen at least ten times. The chain combines TRBV6-1 with TRBJ2-7, with D tentatively TRBD1 or TRBD2 (5 bases each). The CDR3 runs to 14 residues. The germline CDR1 and CDR2 sequences are MNHNS and SASEGT. V was pared by 2 bases and J by 2 bases, with 10 bases between. The CDR3 loop is CASSESWGPYEQYF. In DNA form, the CDR3 reads TGTGCCAGCAGTGAATCCTGGGGACCCTACGAGCAGTACTTC.

This clonotype came up many times. The chain carries TRBV12-3 or TRBV12-4 and TRBJ2-7; the D gene is possibly TRBD1 (5 bases). The CDR3 runs to 14 residues. V was shortened by 1 base and J by 7 bases, with 14 bases between the two germline ends. CDR3 sequence (DNA): TGTGCCAGCAGTTTAGGGGGCGTCCCTTGGGAGCAGTACTTC. Residues: CASSLGGVPWEQYF.

There are many counts of this clonotype. A read error may account for a junction end that differs from germline. The genes are TRBV24-1 and TRBJ1-1, with a weak D call TRBD1 (5 bases). CDR1 is KGHDR and CDR2 is SFDVKD in the germline V gene. The CDR3 is 12 amino acids. The CDR3 protein is CATSDPDTKAFF. CDR3 sequence (DNA): TGTGCCACCAGTGACCCGGACACTAAAGCTTTCTTT.

This clonotype was observed at least ten times. The chain is built from TRBV5-1 and TRBJ2-7, with a tentative D call TRBD2 (6 bases). Trimming took 3 bases from V and 7 from J, leaving 17 bases between them. The CDR3 loop spans 14 amino acids. Germline V gives CDR1 SGHRS, CDR2 YFSETQ. The CDR3 bases are TGCGCCAGCAGCTCCGTCCGGGGTGCGGGGGAGCAGTACTTC. Its translation is CASSSVRGAGEQYF.

DNA of the CDR3: TGCGCCAGCAGCCAAGAAGTTAAAACCGGGACAGGTGGAAGGGAGCAGTACTTC. Translation gives CASSQEVKTGTGGREQYF. The chain links TRBV4-1 to TRBJ2-7, with TRBD1 matching over 8 bases. Germline values: CDR1 MGHRA, CDR2 YSYEKL. The CDR3 consists of 18 residues. V dropped 0 bases and J dropped 7; count of bases not matched to a gene: 17.